This T cell receptor (beta chain) was captured in a study of identical twins. Notes on the study in general: With abundant cord blood beta clonotypes, insertions were fewer; memory repertoires showed no such pattern.

cDNA carried unique molecular identifiers, and a universal primer site was added by template switching. TCRdb analysed the 5' RACE reads with MiXCR anew, one entry per CDR3 protein. The table shows approximately 530,000 distinct CDR3 sequences, with more than 20% occurring only once. This clonotype was seen only a few times. Its antigen is as yet unknown. V shed 0 bases and J shed 0 bases, with 6 bases lying between them. This CDR3 has 15 residues. Germline CDR1 reads LGHDT; CDR2 reads YNNKEL (reference sequence). This sample also appeared in a second study, on yellow fever vaccine responses in identical twins. From that report: Reportedly, the response of twins' T cells to the vaccine seemed partly convergent, partly personalized.

This sequence was found in a woman between 18 and 29 years old in good health. Sequenced material: CD4+ T cells sorted from blood. The chain carries TRBV3-1 and TRBJ1-3, with D unresolved. DNA for the CDR3: TGTGCCAGCAGCCAAGATGGGCTCTCTGGAAACACCATATATTTT. Its translation is CASSQDGLSGNTIYF.